The clone carrying this T cell receptor (beta chain) was recorded once. Its cognate antigen is unknown. These data originate in a study of cytomegalovirus exposure and HLA in healthy donors. Measured with immunoSEQ multiplex PCR; TCRdb has only the in-frame clones, and not every one. In the table there are nearly 110,000 clones, around 89% of which are singletons. Findings and limits, study-wide: The authors listed about 170 TCR beta chains as cytomegalovirus-associated. In vitro assays verified that a few CMV-associated chains recognized CMV antigens specifically.

Sequenced: PBMCs. The TCR sequence derives from a woman aged 18-29 years in good health and CMV-seropositive.

This CDR3 reads CASSLWGGGHQETQYF. CDR3 nucleotide sequence: TGTGCCAGCAGCTTATGGGGCGGGGGGCACCAAGAGACCCAGTACTTC. The chain is built from TRBV7-2 and TRBJ2-5, with TRBD2 matching over 8 bases. Germline CDR1 and CDR2: SGHTA and FQGNSA. J gave up 0 bases and V 2 bases, and 5 bases lay outside the gene matches. There are 16 residues in the CDR3.